A selection of T cell receptor beta chains follows, all from one sample in a study of radiation and T cells in renal cell carcinoma. Profiled with immunoSEQ multiplex PCR; TCRdb holds only in-frame clones, not every one. The repertoire has about 150,000 clones, over 80% of them found once; the top ten carry 10% to 15%. Sequencing used blood, obtained from a patient whose treatment included radiotherapy and nephrectomy. These receptors came from a woman in her 50s with renal cell carcinoma. CDR3s include the opening cysteine and the closing phenylalanine or tryptophan. The D gene is left open where the match is weak. Size is omitted from some rows. Given values are once, few, many or a class for expanded clones.

abundance	j_gene	v_gene	d_gene	CDR3nt	CDR3aa
.	TRBJ1-5	TRBV5-1	.	TGCGCCAGCAGCCCGGGACATGAGGCTCAGCCCCAGCATTTT	CASSPGHEAQPQHF
.	TRBJ2-7	TRBV5-5	.	TGTGCCAGCAGCCCCCTAGAACGGGGATACGGCTACGAGCAGTACTTC	CASSPLERGYGYEQYF
.	TRBJ1-5	TRBV4-1	.	TGCGCCAGCAGCCAAGATTACCGTAGCAATCAGCCCCAGCATTTT	CASSQDYRSNQPQHF
.	TRBJ1-4	TRBV7-2	.	TGCGCCAGCAGCCAAGACCTACGGTCGGAAAAACTGTTTTTT	CASSQDLRSEKLFF
once	TRBJ1-6	TRBV7-2	.	TGTGCCAGCAGCTTAGGTAGAGGATCACCCCTCCACTTT	CASSLGRGSPLHF
.	TRBJ1-2	TRBV2	.	TGTGCCAGCAGTGAACAGGGAGTAAACTATGGCTACACCTTC	CASSEQGVNYGYTF
.	TRBJ1-1	TRBV4-2	.	TGTGCCAGCAGCCAAGATCTTTCATGGGGAATTGAAGCTTTCTTT	CASSQDLSWGIEAFF
.	TRBJ1-2	TRBV27	TRBD1	TGTGCCAGCAGTTTCGGGACAGGGCTTTTTGGAGGCTACACCTTC	CASSFGTGLFGGYTF
.	TRBJ1-2	TRBV6-5	.	TGTGCCACTCGCTCGGGGGGTAACTATGGCTACACCTTC	CATRSGGNYGYTF
.	TRBJ1-3	TRBV7-2	.	TGTGCCAGCAGGATTCGCAGGGGATCTGGAAACACCATATATTTT	CASRIRRGSGNTIYF
.	TRBJ1-5	TRBV18	.	TGTGCCAGCTCACCTATGGTTACCAATCAGCCCCAGCATTTT	CASSPMVTNQPQHF
.	TRBJ2-1	TRBV7-3	TRBD2	TGTGCCAGCAGCTTAGGGACTAGCGGGGGGCCTCGGCAGTTCTTC	CASSLGTSGGPRQFF
.	TRBJ2-5	TRBV30	TRBD2	TGTGCCTGGAGTGGAGTCGGGGGGGCGAGAGAGACCCAGTACTTC	CAWSGVGGARETQYF
.	TRBJ2-2	TRBV5-1	TRBD1	TGCGCCAGCAGCCTTTTGGGACAGACTAACACCGGGGAGCTGTTTTTT	CASSLLGQTNTGELFF
.	TRBJ2-3	TRBV4-3	.	TGCGCCAGCAGCCGTTCACCCGACAGGCACACAGATACGCAGTATTTT	CASSRSPDRHTDTQYF
.	TRBJ2-1	TRBV29-1	.	TGCAGCGTGTGGACTGTCGGGAATGAGCAGTTCTTC	CSVWTVGNEQFF
.	TRBJ2-3	TRBV5-1	.	TGCGCCAGCAGCTCGGCCTTTGCCACAGATACGCAGTATTTT	CASSSAFATDTQYF